One sample yielded the 16 T cell receptor beta chains listed below, sequenced in a study of cytomegalovirus exposure and HLA in healthy donors. The PCR made use of 60 Vbeta and 13 Jbeta primers. Profiled with immunoSEQ multiplex PCR; TCRdb holds only in-frame clones, not every one. The sample shows about 40,000 clones, 68% of them seen only once. The sequencing sample was made of PBMCs. The receptors here all came from a man aged 40-49 years in good health and CMV-seronegative.

The chain is built from TRBV9 and TRBJ1-1; 9 nucleotides line up with TRBD1. V was clipped by 3 bases and J by 5 bases; unmatched bases: 5. CDR1 and CDR2 from the germline V gene are SGDLS and YYNGEE. The CDR3 runs 14 residues. The CDR3: CASSATGGGTEAFF. The CDR3 bases are TGTGCCAGCAGCGCTACAGGGGGCGGAACTGAAGCTTTCTTT.

V usage is TRBV5-4 and J usage is TRBJ1-2; possible D gene TRBD1, 5 bases. The CDR3 consists of 14 residues. Per the germline V gene, CDR1 is SGHNT and CDR2 is YYREEE (reference sequence). Deletions cut 0 bases from V and 3 bases from J, with 9 bases between. The CDR3 protein is CASSLDGDYYGYTF. The CDR3 region has the DNA TGTGCCAGCAGCTTGGACGGGGACTACTATGGCTACACCTTC.

The V gene is TRBV5-4, the J gene TRBJ2-2; a possible D gene is TRBD2 (5 bases). V was shortened by 4 bases and J by 1 base, with 8 bases between the two germline ends. Germline CDR1 SGHNT, CDR2 YYREEE (reference sequence). The CDR3 contains 14 residues. For the CDR3, the DNA is TGTGCCAGCAGCCCCGGACTGAACACCGGGGAGCTGTTTTTT. It codes for CASSPGLNTGELFF. The full variable domain, completed using reference TRBV5-4 and TRBJ2-2, is ETGVTQSPTHLIKTRGQQVTLRCSSQSGHNTVSWYQQALGQGPQFIFQYYREEENGRGNFPPRFSGLQFPNYSSELNVNALELDDSALYLCASSPGLNTGELFFGEGSRLTVL.

CDR3 DNA: TGTGCCAGCTCACCGAATCCGGATTCACCCCTCCACTTT. Translating it yields CASSPNPDSPLHF. V and J are TRBV18 and TRBJ1-6; D unresolved. Germline lookup yields CDR1 KGHSH and CDR2 LQKENI. The CDR3 has 13 residues. Trimming took off 3 bases at V and 8 bases at J, with 8 bases between the two ends.

In its sample, this clone was seen a few times. The V and J genes are TRBV7-2 and TRBJ1-5, with a weak D call TRBD1 (5 bases). V lost 3 bases and J 4 bases, leaving 13 bases between the germline ends. CDR1 is SGHTA and CDR2 is FQGNSA in the germline V gene. The CDR3 has 15 residues. Here the CDR3 reads CASSLGPGLNQPQHF. CDR3 nucleotides: TGTGCCAGCAGCTTGGGGCCGGGCCTAAATCAGCCCCAGCATTTT.

Written as DNA, the CDR3 is TGTGCCTGGAGTGTACCCCAGGCCCTAATTGACGAGCAGTACTTC. This encodes CAWSVPQALIDEQYF. The chain couples TRBV30 to TRBJ2-7, with D hard to call. CDR1 GTSNPN and CDR2 SVGIG come from the germline V gene (reference sequence). Trimming stripped 0 bases from V and 5 bases from J, with 17 bases between. This CDR3 region has 15 residues. The complete variable domain, with remaining parts taken from reference TRBV30 and TRBJ2-7, reads SQTIHQWPATLVQPVGSPLSLECTVEGTSNPNLYWYRQAAGRGLQLLFYSVGIGQISSEVPQNLSASRPQDRQFILSSKKLLLSDSGFYLCAWSVPQALIDEQYFGPGTRLTVT.

The chain uses TRBV4-3 and TRBJ2-7; 11 positions agree with TRBD2. V shed 0 bases, J shed 5 bases, and the junction held 9 bases outside the gene matches. Germline loops: CDR1 LGHNA, CDR2 YSLEER. This CDR3 spans 17 amino acids. CDR3 residues: CASSQDLASGGRDEQYF. For the CDR3, the DNA is TGCGCCAGCAGCCAAGATCTGGCTAGCGGGGGGCGGGACGAGCAGTACTTC.

V usage is TRBV25-1 and J usage is TRBJ2-3; D is possibly TRBD1 (6 bases). This CDR3 is built from 13 residues. The V gene's germline CDR1 is MGHDK and CDR2 SYGVNS. The V and J ends lost 6 bases and 2 bases respectively, with 9 bases between them. CDR3 residues: CASRQGTTDTQYF. CDR3 DNA sequence: TGTGCCAGCAGGCAGGGGACCACAGATACGCAGTATTTT.

This chain joins TRBV6-1 and TRBJ2-3; D unclear. CDR1 is MNHNS and CDR2 is SASEGT in the germline V gene. V was trimmed by 5 bases and J by 2 bases, leaving 8 bases between them. The CDR3 has 13 amino acids. The CDR3 nucleotides are TGTGCCAGCAGTCTAAGTGACACAGATACGCAGTATTTT. Translating it yields CASSLSDTDTQYF.

V usage is TRBV7-9 and J usage is TRBJ2-1; TRBD2 matches 8 bases. The CDR3 sequence is 13 residues long. Trimming removed 7 bases from V and 7 bases from J; junction bases left unmatched: 6. Per germline, CDR1 SEHNR and CDR2 FQNEAQ (reference sequence). DNA of the CDR3: TGTGCCAGCACCAAACGGGAGGGGAATGAGCAGTTCTTC. Translating it yields CASTKREGNEQFF.

This clone was recorded only once. The chain is built from TRBV7-2 and TRBJ2-1; 7 nucleotides agree with TRBD2. The CDR3 consists of 17 residues. Germline-derived CDR1 and CDR2 are SGHTA and FQGNSA. V trimming: 0 bases; J trimming: 6 bases; junction bases outside the gene matches: 11. CDR3 sequence (DNA): TGTGCCAGCAGCTTAGCGAGTCCGGGGGGAGGAGGCAATGAGCAGTTCTTC. Translation gives CASSLASPGGGGNEQFF.

The J gene is TRBJ2-1, the V gene TRBV6-1, with TRBD1 as a possible D gene (5 bases). This CDR3 region has 13 residues. Germline V gene data show CDR1 as MNHNS and CDR2 as SASEGT. V dropped 10 bases and J dropped 1 base, with 11 bases sitting between them. CDR3 coding DNA: TGTGCCATCTCAGGGTTATCCTACAATGAGCAGTTCTTC. Protein sequence: CAISGLSYNEQFF.

The chain is built from TRBV29-1 and TRBJ1-5, with D perhaps matching TRBD1 (5 bases). V dropped 7 bases and J dropped 6 bases, with 16 bases sitting between them. Germline V gene data show CDR1 as SQVTM and CDR2 as ANQGSEA. The CDR3 extends over 13 amino acids. The CDR3 DNA follows: TGCAGCGGGAGCCCGGGCACAGGTCAGCCCCAGCATTTT. This translates into CSGSPGTGQPQHF.

The chain joins TRBV4-1 to TRBJ2-1; TRBD2 agrees at 11 bases. The germline CDR1 and CDR2 sequences are MGHRA and YSYEKL. J was trimmed by 2 bases and V by 4 bases; bases with no gene match: 1. This CDR3 has 15 residues. This CDR3 is CASSRLAGTYNEQFF. As DNA, the CDR3 is TGCGCCAGCAGCCGACTAGCGGGGACCTACAATGAGCAGTTCTTC.

The V gene is TRBV27, the J gene TRBJ1-1; D is perhaps TRBD1 (5 bases). The V gene's germline CDR1 is MNHEY and CDR2 SMNVEV (reference sequence). V was trimmed by 5 bases and J by 0 bases, leaving 10 bases between them. The CDR3 extends over 14 amino acids. The CDR3 protein is CASSKTVMNTEAFF. CDR3 DNA sequence: TGTGCCAGCAGTAAGACAGTTATGAACACTGAAGCTTTCTTT.

The V and J genes are TRBV29-1 and TRBJ1-4, with D perhaps matching TRBD1 (5 bases). V was clipped by 3 bases and J by 7 bases, with 12 bases between them. The CDR3 covers 13 residues. CDR1 and CDR2 (germline): SQVTM, ANQGSEA. The CDR3 coding sequence is TGCAGCGTTGACGGGGGGTCCGGTGAAAAACTGTTTTTT. It encodes CSVDGGSGEKLFF.